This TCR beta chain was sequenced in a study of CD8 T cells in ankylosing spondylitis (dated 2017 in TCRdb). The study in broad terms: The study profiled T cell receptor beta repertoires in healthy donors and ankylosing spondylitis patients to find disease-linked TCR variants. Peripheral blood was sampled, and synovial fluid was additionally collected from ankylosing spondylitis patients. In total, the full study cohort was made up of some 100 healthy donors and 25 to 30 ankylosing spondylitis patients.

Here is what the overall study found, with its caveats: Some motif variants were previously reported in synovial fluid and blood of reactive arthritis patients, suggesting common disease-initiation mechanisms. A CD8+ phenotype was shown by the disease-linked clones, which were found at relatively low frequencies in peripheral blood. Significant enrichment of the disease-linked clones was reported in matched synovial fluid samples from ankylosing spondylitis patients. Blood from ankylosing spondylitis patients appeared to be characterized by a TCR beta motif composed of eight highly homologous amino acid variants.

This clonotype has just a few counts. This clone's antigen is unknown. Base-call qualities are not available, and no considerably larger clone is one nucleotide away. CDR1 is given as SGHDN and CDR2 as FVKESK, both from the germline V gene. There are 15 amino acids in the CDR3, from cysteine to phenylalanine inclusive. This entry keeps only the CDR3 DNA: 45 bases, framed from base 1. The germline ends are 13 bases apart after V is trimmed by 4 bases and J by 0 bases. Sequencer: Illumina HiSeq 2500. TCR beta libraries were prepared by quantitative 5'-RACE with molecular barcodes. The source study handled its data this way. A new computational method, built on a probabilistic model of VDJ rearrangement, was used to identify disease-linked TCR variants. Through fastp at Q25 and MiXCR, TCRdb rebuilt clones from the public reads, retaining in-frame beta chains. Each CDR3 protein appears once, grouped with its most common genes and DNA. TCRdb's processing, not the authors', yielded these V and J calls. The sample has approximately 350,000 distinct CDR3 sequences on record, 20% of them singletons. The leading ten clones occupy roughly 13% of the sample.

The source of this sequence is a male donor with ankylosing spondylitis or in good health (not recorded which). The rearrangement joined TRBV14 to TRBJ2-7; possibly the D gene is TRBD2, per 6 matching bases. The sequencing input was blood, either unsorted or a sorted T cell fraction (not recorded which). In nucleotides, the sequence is TGTGCCAGCAGCCCTCGGGGACTCCACTCCTACGAGCAGTACTTC. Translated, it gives CASSPRGLHSYEQYF.